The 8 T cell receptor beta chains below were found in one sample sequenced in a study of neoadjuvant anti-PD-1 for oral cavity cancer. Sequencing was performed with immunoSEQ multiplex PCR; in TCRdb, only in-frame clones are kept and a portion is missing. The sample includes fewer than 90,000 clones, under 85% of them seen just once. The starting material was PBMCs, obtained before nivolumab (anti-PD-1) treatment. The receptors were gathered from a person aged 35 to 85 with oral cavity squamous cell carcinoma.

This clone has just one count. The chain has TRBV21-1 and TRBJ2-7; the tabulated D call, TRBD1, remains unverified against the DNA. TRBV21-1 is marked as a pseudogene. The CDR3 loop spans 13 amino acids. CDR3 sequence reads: CASSFQGMDEQYF. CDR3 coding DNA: TGTGCCAGCAGTTTCCAGGGTATGGACGAGCAGTACTTC.

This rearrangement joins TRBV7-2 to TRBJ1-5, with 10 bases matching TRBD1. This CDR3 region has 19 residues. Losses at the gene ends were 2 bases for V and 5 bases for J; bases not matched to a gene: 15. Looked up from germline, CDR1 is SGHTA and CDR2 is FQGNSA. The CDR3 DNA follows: TGTGCCAGCAGCTTATTTTCGTGGACAGGGGGAACGGAAGATCAGCCCCAGCATTTT. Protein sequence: CASSLFSWTGGTEDQPQHF. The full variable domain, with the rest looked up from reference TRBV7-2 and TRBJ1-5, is GAGVSQSPSNKVTEKGKDVELRCDPISGHTALYWYRQSLGQGLEFLIYFQGNSAPDKSGLPSDRFSAERTGGSVSTLTIQRTQQEDSAVYLCASSLFSWTGGTEDQPQHFGDGTRLSIL.

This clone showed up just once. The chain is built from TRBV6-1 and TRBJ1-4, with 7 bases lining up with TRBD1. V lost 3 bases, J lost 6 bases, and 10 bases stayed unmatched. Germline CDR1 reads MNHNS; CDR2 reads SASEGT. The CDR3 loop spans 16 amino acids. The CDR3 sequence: CASSDVGGARDEKLFF. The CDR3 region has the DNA TGTGCCAGCAGTGACGTAGGGGGCGCCCGCGATGAAAAACTGTTTTTT.

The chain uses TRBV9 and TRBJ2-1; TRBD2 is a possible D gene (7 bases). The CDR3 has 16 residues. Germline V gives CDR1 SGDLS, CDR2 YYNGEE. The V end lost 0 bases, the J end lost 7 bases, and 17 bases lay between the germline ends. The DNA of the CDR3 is TGTGCCAGCAGCGTAGGGCCTCGGGGAGGGGGGAATGAGCAGTTCTTC. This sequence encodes CASSVGPRGGGNEQFF.

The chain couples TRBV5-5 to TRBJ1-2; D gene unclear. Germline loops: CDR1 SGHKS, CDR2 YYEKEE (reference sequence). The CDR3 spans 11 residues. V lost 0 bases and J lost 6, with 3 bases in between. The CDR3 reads CASSLGHGYTF. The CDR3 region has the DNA TGTGCCAGCAGCTTGGGGCATGGCTACACCTTC. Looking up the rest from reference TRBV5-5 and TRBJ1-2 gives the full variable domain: DAGVTQSPTHLIKTRGQQVTLRCSPISGHKSVSWYQQVLGQGPQFIFQYYEKEERGRGNFPDRFSARQFPNYSSELNVNALLLGDSALYLCASSLGHGYTFGSGTRLTVV.

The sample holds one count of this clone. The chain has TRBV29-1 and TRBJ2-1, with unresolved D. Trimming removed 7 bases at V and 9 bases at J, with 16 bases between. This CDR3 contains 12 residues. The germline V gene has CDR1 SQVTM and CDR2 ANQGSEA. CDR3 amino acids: CSGTGLDVEQFF. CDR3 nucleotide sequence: TGCAGCGGGACCGGGTTGGATGTTGAGCAGTTCTTC.

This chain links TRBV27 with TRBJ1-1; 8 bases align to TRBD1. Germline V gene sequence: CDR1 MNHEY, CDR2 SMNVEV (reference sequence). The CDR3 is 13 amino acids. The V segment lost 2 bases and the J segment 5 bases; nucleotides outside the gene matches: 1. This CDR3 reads CASSLDRGTEAFF. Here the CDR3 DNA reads TGTGCCAGCAGTTTAGACAGGGGTACTGAAGCTTTCTTT.

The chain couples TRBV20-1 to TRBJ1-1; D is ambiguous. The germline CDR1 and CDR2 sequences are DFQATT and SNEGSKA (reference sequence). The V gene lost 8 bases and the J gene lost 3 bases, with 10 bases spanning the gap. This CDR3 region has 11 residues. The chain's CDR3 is CSPRRDTEAFF. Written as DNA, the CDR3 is TGCAGTCCCAGGAGGGACACTGAAGCTTTCTTT.